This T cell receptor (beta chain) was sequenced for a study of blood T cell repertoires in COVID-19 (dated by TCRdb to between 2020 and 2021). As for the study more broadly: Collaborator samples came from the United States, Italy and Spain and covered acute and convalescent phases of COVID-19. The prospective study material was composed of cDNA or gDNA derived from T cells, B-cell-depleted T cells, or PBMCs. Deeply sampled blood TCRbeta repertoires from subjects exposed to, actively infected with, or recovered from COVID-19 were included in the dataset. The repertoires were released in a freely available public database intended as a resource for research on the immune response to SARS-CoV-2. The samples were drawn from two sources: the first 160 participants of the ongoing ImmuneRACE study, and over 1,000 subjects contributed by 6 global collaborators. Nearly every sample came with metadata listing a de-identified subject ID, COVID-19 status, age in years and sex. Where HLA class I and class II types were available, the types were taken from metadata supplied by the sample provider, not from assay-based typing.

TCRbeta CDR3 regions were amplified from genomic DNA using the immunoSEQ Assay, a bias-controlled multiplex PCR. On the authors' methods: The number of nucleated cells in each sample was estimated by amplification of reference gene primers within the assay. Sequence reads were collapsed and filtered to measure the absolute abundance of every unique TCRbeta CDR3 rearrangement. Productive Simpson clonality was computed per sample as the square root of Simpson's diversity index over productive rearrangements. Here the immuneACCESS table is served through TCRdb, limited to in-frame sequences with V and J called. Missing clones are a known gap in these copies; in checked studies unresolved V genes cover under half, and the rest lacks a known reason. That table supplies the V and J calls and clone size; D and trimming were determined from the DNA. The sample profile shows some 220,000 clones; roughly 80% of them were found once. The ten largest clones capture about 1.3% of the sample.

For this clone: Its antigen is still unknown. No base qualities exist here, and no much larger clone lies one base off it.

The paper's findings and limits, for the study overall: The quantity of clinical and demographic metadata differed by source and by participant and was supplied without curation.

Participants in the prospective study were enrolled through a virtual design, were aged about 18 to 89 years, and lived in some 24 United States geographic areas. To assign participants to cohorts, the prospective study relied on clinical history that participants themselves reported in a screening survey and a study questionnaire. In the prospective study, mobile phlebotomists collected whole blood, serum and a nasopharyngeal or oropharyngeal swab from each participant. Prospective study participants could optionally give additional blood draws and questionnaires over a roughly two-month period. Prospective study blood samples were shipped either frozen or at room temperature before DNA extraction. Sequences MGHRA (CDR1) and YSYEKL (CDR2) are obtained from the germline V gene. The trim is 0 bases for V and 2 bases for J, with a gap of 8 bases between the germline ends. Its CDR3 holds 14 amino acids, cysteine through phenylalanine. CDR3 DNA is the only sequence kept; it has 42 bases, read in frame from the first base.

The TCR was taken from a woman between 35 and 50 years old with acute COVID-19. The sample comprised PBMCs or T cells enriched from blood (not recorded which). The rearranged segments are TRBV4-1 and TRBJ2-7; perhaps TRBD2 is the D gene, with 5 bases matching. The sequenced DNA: TGCGCCAGCAGCCAAGAGGTACTAGCCTACGAGCAGTACTTC. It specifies CASSQEVLAYEQYF.